This T cell receptor (beta chain) was obtained from a study of OX40 agonist ivuxolimab in advanced cancers. Study background: The drug used for patients, ivuxolimab, was an agonistic anti-OX40 (CD134) antibody.

Study outcomes and limitations: Compared with CD4+, CD8+ T cells on average had more expanded clones. Expanded peripheral T cell antigen specificity was not determined.

Germline-derived CDR1 and CDR2 are SNHLY and FYNNEI. This CDR3 contains 16 residues. Trimming shortened V by 8 bases and J by 2 bases, and 21 bases separated the two germline ends. A remark on this clone: Its antigen is as yet unknown.

Method: immunoSEQ multiplex PCR; TCRdb's copy keeps in-frame clones and lacks some. This table has about 100,000 clones, roughly 80% appearing once. The clonotype originates from an adult with an advanced solid tumor such as melanoma, head and neck, liver or kidney cancer. This specimen consisted of CD4+ or CD8+ T cells sorted from blood, obtained in a trial of the OX40 agonist ivuxolimab. V usage is TRBV2 and J usage is TRBJ1-1; TRBD1 might be the D (5 bases). CDR3 in DNA: TGTGCCAGCTCCACAACCCAGGGTCGGGACAACACTGAAGCTTTCTTT. Its translation is CASSTTQGRDNTEAFF.